Listed below are T cell receptor beta chains from one sample, sequenced in a study of shared clonotypes between healthy human individuals. TCRdb's copy holds only in-frame clones and misses some; the assay was immunoSEQ multiplex PCR. The sample has 2 million or so clones; roughly 94% are singletons. The source material was naive CD8+ T cells sorted from blood. These receptors were obtained from a man aged 18 to 30 in good health. The CDR3 runs from the conserved cysteine through the conserved F or W. A D gene is named only where the DNA matches it firmly. Clone sizes are given selectively: once, few, many, or a class where the clone is expanded.

TRBJ2-2 | - | - | TRBV19 | TGTGCCAGTAGCTGGACCCAGCGCGGCACCGGGGAGCTGTTTTTT | CASSWTQRGTGELFF
TRBJ2-1 | TRBD2 | - | TRBV29-1 | TGCAGCGTTCAAGCGGGAGTGGTGTATAATGAGCAGTTCTTC | CSVQAGVVYNEQFF
TRBJ2-3 | - | - | TRBV27 | TGTGCCAGCAGACAGTACACAGATACGCAGTATTTT | CASRQYTDTQYF
TRBJ2-2 | - | - | TRBV10-3 | TGTGCCATCAGTGGGCCGACGGTTGTACCCACCACCGGGGAGCTGTTTTTT | CAISGPTVVPTTGELFF
TRBJ2-7 | TRBD1 | - | TRBV6-1 | TGTGCCAGCACAACGTTTGGGACAGGGTCCTACGAGCAGTACTTC | CASTTFGTGSYEQYF
TRBJ1-5 | TRBD1 | - | TRBV28 | TGTGCCAGCAGTTCCGGACAGGGAATCCAGCCCCAGCATTTT | CASSSGQGIQPQHF
TRBJ2-5 | - | - | TRBV4-1 | TGCGCCAGCAGCCCTCTGGGAAAAGAGACCCAGTACTTC | CASSPLGKETQYF
TRBJ1-5 | - | - | TRBV2 | TGTGCCAGCAGTGCGAGGGGCGGGGGCAATCAGCCCCAGCATTTT | CASSARGGGNQPQHF
TRBJ1-3 | - | - | TRBV5-8 | TGTGCCAGCAGCTTTTGGCAAGGAAACACCATATATTTT | CASSFWQGNTIYF
TRBJ1-2 | - | - | TRBV7-9 | TGTGCCAGCAGCGCTCGATACACGGAGGGCTACACCTTC | CASSARYTEGYTF
TRBJ2-3 | - | - | TRBV4-3 | TGCGCCAGCAGCCAAGTGCGGACCACAGATACGCAGTATTTT | CASSQVRTTDTQYF
TRBJ2-7 | TRBD2 | - | TRBV11-2 | TGTGCCAGCAGCCCGACTAGCGGGGGACTATACGAGCAGTACTTC | CASSPTSGGLYEQYF
TRBJ2-2 | - | - | TRBV6-1 | TGTGCCAGCGATTGGACAGCCGACACCGGGGAGCTGTTTTTT | CASDWTADTGELFF
TRBJ1-1 | - | - | TRBV11-2 | TGTGCCAGCAGTGGGGCTGGGGCCCCCGAAGCTTTCTTT | CASSGAGAPEAFF
TRBJ2-7 | - | - | TRBV11-2 | TGTGCCAGCAGCTTAGATGGACAGAAAAGAGAGCAGTACTTC | CASSLDGQKREQYF
TRBJ2-7 | TRBD1 | - | TRBV5-1 | TGCGCCAGCAGCTTGTCGCGGGACAGGGTTGACGAGCAGTACTTC | CASSLSRDRVDEQYF
TRBJ2-6 | - | - | TRBV7-6 | TGTGCCAGCAGCTTAGGCGAGGACGTCCTGACTTTC | CASSLGEDVLTF
TRBJ2-7 | TRBD1 | - | TRBV5-1 | TGCGCCAGCAGCTTGTTTCCCGGGACAGAATACGAGCAGTACTTC | CASSLFPGTEYEQYF
TRBJ2-5 | TRBD2 | - | TRBV12-5 | TGTGCTAGTGGTATGCGACTAGCGGAGTACCAAGAGACCCAGTACTTC | CASGMRLAEYQETQYF
TRBJ2-7 | - | - | TRBV4-1 | TGCGCCAGCAGCCCGCAAATTGGGTTCTATGAGCAGTACTTC | CASSPQIGFYEQYF
TRBJ1-3 | - | - | TRBV30 | TGTGCCTGGAGTGTGTCGCTCGCGGGGGCAGCTTCTATCTCTGGAAACACCATATATTTT | CAWSVSLAGAASISGNTIYF
TRBJ2-7 | - | - | TRBV30 | TGTGCCTGCCGGACAGAGCACTACGAGCAGTACTTC | CACRTEHYEQYF
TRBJ2-5 | TRBD1 | once | TRBV5-4 | TGTGCCAGCAGGGGGGGCATGACAGGGGAAGAGACCCAGTACTTC | CASRGGMTGEETQYF
TRBJ2-7 | - | - | TRBV9 | TGTGCCAGCAGCGTAGCCGGGACCTACGAGCAGTACTTC | CASSVAGTYEQYF
TRBJ2-3 | TRBD2 | - | TRBV2 | TGTGCCAGCAGGGGGGGGGCAGATACGCAGTATTTT | CASRGGADTQYF
TRBJ1-2 | - | - | TRBV6-5 | TGTGCCAGCATCTCACGGGGTGGAGGAACCTATGGCTACACCTTC | CASISRGGGTYGYTF
TRBJ2-7 | - | - | TRBV19 | TGTGCCAGTAGTCAGGAAGCGTCCCTCGAGCAGTACTTC | CASSQEASLEQYF
TRBJ2-2 | - | - | TRBV5-1 | TGCGCCAGCAGCTTGGCCGGGCAGATTAACACCGGGGAGCTGTTTTTT | CASSLAGQINTGELFF
TRBJ2-7 | TRBD2 | - | TRBV30 | TGTGCCTGGGGAAGCGGGATGGGGGAGCAGTACTTC | CAWGSGMGEQYF
TRBJ1-5 | - | - | TRBV27 | TGTGCCAGCAGTTCAGGGGACAATCAGCCCCAGCATTTT | CASSSGDNQPQHF
TRBJ2-3 | - | - | TRBV19 | TGTGCCAGTAGTAACAAATCAGGTTACCGGGGAGATACGCAGTATTTT | CASSNKSGYRGDTQYF
TRBJ2-7 | - | - | TRBV11-2 | TGTGCCAGCAGCTTAGAAGGGACGACTTACGAGCAGTACTTC | CASSLEGTTYEQYF
TRBJ1-1 | TRBD1 | - | TRBV27 | TGTGCCAGCAGTTCCCTTGGTGTTCAGGGGGCGAACACTGAAGCTTTCTTT | CASSSLGVQGANTEAFF
TRBJ2-1 | TRBD2 | - | TRBV6-1 | TGTGCCAGCAGAGAACCGGGACTAGCGGGAGCCAATGAGCAGTTCTTC | CASREPGLAGANEQFF
TRBJ2-5 | - | - | TRBV2 | TGTGCCAGCAGTGATCCCTCCCCACCTAGAGAGACCCAGTACTTC | CASSDPSPPRETQYF
TRBJ2-5 | - | - | TRBV6-1 | TGTGCCAGCAGTGAACCGGGGAGTGGAGAGACCCAGTACTTC | CASSEPGSGETQYF
TRBJ1-2 | - | - | TRBV7-2 | TGTGCCAGCGAATTTTACACCTTC | CASEFYTF
TRBJ2-3 | TRBD1 | - | TRBV27 | TGTGCCAGCACGGACAGGGTTGGAGATACGCAGTATTTT | CASTDRVGDTQYF
TRBJ1-3 | - | once | TRBV7-8 | TGTGCCAGCAGCCCTGACTGGCCTGGAAACACCATATATTTT | CASSPDWPGNTIYF
TRBJ2-5 | - | - | TRBV4-3 | TGCGCCAGCAGCCACGGAACGGATGAGGGAGGAGGTCTGGAGACCCAGTACTTC | CASSHGTDEGGGLETQYF
TRBJ1-5 | - | - | TRBV10-3 | TGTGCCATCAGTGAGGGGGGTAGCAATCAGCCCCAGCATTTT | CAISEGGSNQPQHF
TRBJ1-6 | - | - | TRBV6-1 | TGTGCCAGCAGCGAATACGGGGAACTCAATTCACCCCTCCACTTT | CASSEYGELNSPLHF